These T cell receptor beta chains were read from a single sample in a study of blood T cell repertoires in COVID-19. TCRdb's copy holds only in-frame clones and misses some; the assay was immunoSEQ multiplex PCR. The table has roughly 180,000 clones, approximately 85% seen once; the top ten hold around 6.2%. Material: PBMCs or T cells enriched from blood (not recorded which). These receptors were taken from a man between 35 and 55 years old who had recovered from COVID-19. The CDR3 runs from the conserved cysteine through the conserved F or W. D genes are given only for firm matches. Clone size appears in some rows only: once, few, many, or a class for an expanded clone.

j_call	d_call	clone_size	v_call	cdr3_aa	cdr3_nt
TRBJ1-2	-	-	TRBV29-1	CTVRGADGYTF	TGCACAGTGCGGGGGGCGGACGGCTACACCTTC
TRBJ2-1	-	once	TRBV19	CASSISAYPRHNEQFF	TGTGCCAGTAGTATTTCCGCCTATCCCCGCCACAATGAGCAGTTCTTC
TRBJ2-7	TRBD1	-	TRBV9	CASSVSTGAGEQYF	TGTGCCAGCAGCGTCTCGACAGGGGCTGGCGAGCAGTACTTC
TRBJ2-1	TRBD1	-	TRBV19	CASRTDRSSYNEQFF	TGTGCCAGTAGAACGGACAGGAGCTCCTACAATGAGCAGTTCTTC
TRBJ2-7	-	-	TRBV18	CASSPGQPYEQYF	TGTGCCAGCTCACCGGGACAACCCTACGAGCAGTACTTC
TRBJ2-3	TRBD2	-	TRBV13	CASSLREAVDTQYF	TGTGCCAGCAGCTTACGGGAGGCAGTAGATACGCAGTATTTT
TRBJ2-2	-	-	TRBV4-2	CASSLSGRGAGNTGELFF	TGTGCCAGCAGCCTCTCCGGACGGGGGGCAGGTAACACCGGGGAGCTGTTTTTT
TRBJ2-1	-	-	TRBV2	CASRKRAPPYNEQFF	TGTGCCAGCAGAAAGCGGGCCCCTCCCTACAATGAGCAGTTCTTC
TRBJ2-1	TRBD1	-	TRBV28	CASSPAGQGANEQFF	TGTGCCAGCAGCCCCGCGGGACAGGGGGCGAATGAGCAGTTCTTC
TRBJ2-7	TRBD1	-	TRBV28	CASREMGQGIGEQYF	TGTGCCAGCAGGGAGATGGGACAGGGGATCGGCGAGCAGTACTTC
TRBJ2-6	-	-	TRBV19	CASSPSLRQAGANVLTF	TGTGCCAGTAGTCCCTCTCTCAGGCAGGCTGGGGCCAACGTCCTGACTTTC
TRBJ2-3	-	-	TRBV10-3	CAISESSGYTDTQYF	TGTGCCATCAGTGAGTCTAGCGGATACACAGATACGCAGTATTTT
TRBJ2-1	TRBD2	-	TRBV3-1/TRBV3-2	CASSQGLAYEQFF	TGTGCCAGCAGCCAAGGACTAGCCTATGAGCAGTTCTTC
TRBJ2-5	TRBD2	many	TRBV5-4	CASSLRGGETQYF	TGTGCCAGCAGCTTGCGGGGGGGTGAGACCCAGTACTTC
TRBJ1-2	-	-	TRBV30	CAWSGTVYGYTF	TGTGCCTGGAGTGGGACAGTGTATGGCTACACCTTC
TRBJ1-5	-	-	TRBV11-3	CASSLDVRGPHNQPQHF	TGTGCCAGCAGCTTAGACGTAAGGGGCCCCCACAATCAGCCCCAGCATTTT
TRBJ1-1	TRBD1	-	TRBV10-1	CASRQGSDTEAFF	TGCGCCAGCCGACAGGGGTCGGACACTGAAGCTTTCTTT
TRBJ1-6	-	-	TRBV6-5	CASRGLNNSPLHF	TGTGCCAGCAGGGGACTGAATAATTCACCCCTCCACTTT
TRBJ1-6	-	-	TRBV5-5	CASSRLSLNYNSPLHF	TGTGCCAGCAGCCGTCTTTCGCTAAATTATAATTCACCCCTCCACTTT
TRBJ2-7	-	-	TRBV19	CASRTASGSYEQYF	TGTGCCAGCCGGACAGCGAGTGGGTCCTACGAGCAGTACTTC